These 28 T cell receptor beta chains originate from one sample sequenced in a study of early T cells in non-severe SARS-CoV-2 infection. TCRdb reprocessed the 5' RACE reads with MiXCR, giving one entry per CDR3 protein. The sample shows 95,000 to 100,000 distinct CDR3 sequences, approximately 13% of them seen only once. The sample consisted of whole blood. Receptors originate from an adult who was a healthcare worker with PCR-confirmed SARS-CoV-2 infection or an uninfected control (not recorded which).

The V gene is TRBV7-9, the J gene TRBJ1-1; D may be TRBD1 (5 bases). The germline CDR1 and CDR2 sequences are SEHNR and FQNEAQ (reference sequence). The CDR3 extends over 15 amino acids. V shed 1 base and J shed 0 bases, with 9 bases lying between them. Here the CDR3 reads CASSLVGGMNTEAFF. The CDR3 DNA is TGTGCCAGCAGCTTAGTTGGGGGAATGAACACTGAAGCTTTCTTT.

The chain recombines TRBV7-9 with TRBJ2-7, with D possibly matching TRBD2 (6 bases). Germline V gives CDR1 SEHNR, CDR2 FQNEAQ (reference sequence). V was pared by 5 bases and J by 2 bases, with 16 bases between. The CDR3 has 15 residues. CDR3 sequence (DNA): TGTGCCAGCAGCCGAACCGGGACTCCTACCTACGAGCAGTACTTC. Amino acid sequence: CASSRTGTPTYEQYF.

This clonotype appeared many times. The rearrangement uses TRBV27 and TRBJ2-7; 13 bases match TRBD2. This CDR3 is 19 amino acids long. CDR1 MNHEY and CDR2 SMNVEV come from the germline V gene (reference sequence). V shed 5 bases and J 0 bases; nucleotides not matched to a gene: 13. DNA of the CDR3: TGTGCCAGCAGTGGCCGACTAGCGGGGGGCCCCCTGAGCTCCTACGAGCAGTACTTC. The encoded protein is CASSGRLAGGPLSSYEQYF.

The chain has TRBV2 and TRBJ1-1; possibly TRBD1 for D (6 bases). Germline V CDR1 and CDR2: SNHLY, FYNNEI. Deletions cut 10 bases from V and 1 base from J, with 13 bases between. The CDR3 sequence is 13 residues long. The chain's CDR3 is CANTGQQNTEAFF. CDR3 nucleotides: TGTGCCAACACGGGACAACAGAACACTGAAGCTTTCTTT.

This clonotype appeared many times. V usage is TRBV20-1 and J usage is TRBJ1-2; unclear D gene. Trimming took off 3 bases at V and 8 bases at J, with 10 bases between the two ends. This CDR3 contains 11 residues. Germline V gene lookup returns CDR1 DFQATT and CDR2 SNEGSKA (reference sequence). The CDR3 nucleotides read TGCAGTGCTAGTACCAGCGGGGGCTACACCTTC. This sequence encodes CSASTSGGYTF.

This clonotype was seen a few times. The chain uses TRBV11-2 and TRBJ2-7, with D perhaps matching TRBD1 (5 bases). Trimming pared 4 bases from V and 3 bases from J, leaving 10 bases between. The CDR3 is 13 amino acids. Germline loops: CDR1 SGHAT, CDR2 FQNNGV. The CDR3 DNA sequence: TGTGCCAGCAGCTCCGGACACTACTACGAGCAGTACTTC. Amino acid sequence: CASSSGHYYEQYF.

The table lists this clonotype with a few counts. This rearrangement joins TRBV7-9 to TRBJ1-5; the D is unclear. The CDR3 extends over 14 amino acids. Germline assignment: CDR1 SEHNR and CDR2 FQNEAQ (reference sequence). V shed 5 bases and J shed 6 bases, with 14 bases lying between them. CDR3 amino acids: CASSPGSVSQPQHF. In DNA, the CDR3 is TGTGCCAGCAGCCCCGGTAGTGTGTCTCAGCCCCAGCATTTT. Filled out from reference TRBV7-9 and TRBJ1-5, the complete variable domain reads DTGVSQNPRHKITKRGQNVTFRCDPISEHNRLYWYRQTLGQGPEFLTYFQNEAQLEKSRLLSDRFSAERPKGSFSTLEIQRTEQGDSAMYLCASSPGSVSQPQHFGDGTRLSIL.

In this sample, this clonotype turned up many times. The gene calls are TRBV20-1 and TRBJ1-1; D is unresolved. CDR1 and CDR2 (germline): DFQATT, SNEGSKA (reference sequence). Trimming left V 1 base short and J 5 bases short, with 11 bases between. This CDR3 is 13 amino acids long. CDR3 nucleotide sequence: TGCAGTGCTAGAGGGACGGCGGAGACTGAAGCTTTCTTT. This sequence encodes CSARGTAETEAFF.

The rearrangement joins TRBV5-8 to TRBJ1-5; D uncertain. V was trimmed by 1 base and J by 6 bases, leaving 8 bases between them. Germline V gene data show CDR1 as SGHTS and CDR2 as YDEGEE. This CDR3 is built from 13 residues. The CDR3 DNA follows: TGTGCCAGCAGCTTGTCGGGAAGTCAGCCCCAGCATTTT. It specifies CASSLSGSQPQHF. Filled out from reference TRBV5-8 and TRBJ1-5, the complete variable domain reads EAGVTQSPTHLIKTRGQQATLRCSPISGHTSVYWYQQALGLGLQFLLWYDEGEERNRGNFPPRFSGRQFPNYSSELNVNALELEDSALYLCASSLSGSQPQHFGDGTRLSIL.

This clonotype was seen at least ten times. The rearrangement uses TRBV11-2 and TRBJ2-2; TRBD2 is a possible D gene (5 bases). The V and J ends lost 7 bases and 1 base respectively, with 16 bases between them. The germline gives CDR1 SGHAT, CDR2 FQNNGV. This CDR3 spans 16 amino acids. In DNA form, the CDR3 reads TGTGCCAGCAACCCGCAGGAGCGGATGAACACCGGGGAGCTGTTTTTT. Its protein product is CASNPQERMNTGELFF. Using reference TRBV11-2 and TRBJ2-2 for the parts outside the CDR3, the full variable domain is EAGVAQSPRYKIIEKRQSVAFWCNPISGHATLYWYQQILGQGPKLLIQFQNNGVVDDSQLPKDRFSAERLKGVDSTLKIQPAKLEDSAVYLCASNPQERMNTGELFFGEGSRLTVL.

In its sample, this clonotype was seen many times. The chain employs TRBV6-5 and TRBJ1-2, with D unclear. The germline V gene encodes CDR1 MNHEY and CDR2 SVGAGI. The CDR3 contains 13 residues. The V end lost 2 bases, the J end lost 5 bases, and 9 bases lay between the germline ends. The CDR3 reads CASSYGPDYGYTF. CDR3 DNA sequence: TGTGCCAGCAGTTACGGGCCGGATTATGGCTACACCTTC.

This clonotype was picked up a small number of times. The V and J genes are TRBV11-2 and TRBJ1-3; D gene ambiguous. Between the trimmed V and J ends, which lost 1 base and 1 base, there was a span of 8 bases. The CDR3 has 15 residues. Per the germline V gene, CDR1 is SGHAT and CDR2 is FQNNGV. In DNA, the CDR3 is TGTGCCAGCAGCTTAGCAGATCAGTCTGGAAACACCATATATTTT. Translating gives CASSLADQSGNTIYF.

This clonotype was seen many times. The rearrangement links TRBV5-1 to TRBJ2-2; either TRBD1 or TRBD2 may fit D (5 bases each). Germline V gene lookup returns CDR1 SGHRS and CDR2 YFSETQ. Trimming removed 5 bases at V and 4 bases at J, with 15 bases between. The length of the CDR3 is 15 residues. CDR3 in amino acids: CASRGTSGTTGELFF. CDR3 coding DNA: TGCGCCAGCAGGGGGACCTCAGGGACCACCGGGGAGCTGTTTTTT.

The genes are TRBV11-2 and TRBJ2-2; D gene unclear. The CDR3 runs to 18 residues. Trimming pared 5 bases from V and 6 bases from J, leaving 25 bases between. Germline values: CDR1 SGHAT, CDR2 FQNNGV. CDR3 in amino acids: CASSPWPSPVVRAGELFF. CDR3 nucleotides: TGTGCCAGCAGCCCCTGGCCTAGTCCAGTGGTCCGCGCCGGGGAGCTGTTTTTT.

This sequence joins TRBV28 and TRBJ2-2, with D possibly being TRBD1 (5 bases). CDR1 and CDR2 (germline): MDHEN, SYDVKM. The CDR3 spans 12 residues. The V gene lost 2 bases and the J gene lost 7 bases, with 5 bases spanning the gap. The CDR3 DNA is TGTGCCAGCAGTTTAACAGGCGGGGAGCTGTTTTTT. Translating it yields CASSLTGGELFF.

J is TRBJ2-5 and V is TRBV7-2; D is ambiguous. Per the germline V gene, CDR1 is SGHTA and CDR2 is FQGNSA. The V and J ends lost 1 base and 5 bases respectively, with 11 bases between them. The CDR3 extends over 14 amino acids. This chain's CDR3 is CASSLGPPRETQYF. The CDR3 coding sequence is TGTGCCAGCAGCTTAGGCCCTCCGAGGGAGACCCAGTACTTC.

This clonotype was found many times. This chain uses TRBV7-9 with TRBJ1-1; D is unclear. This CDR3 comprises 13 residues. Trimming took 4 bases from V and 1 from J, leaving 7 bases between them. CDR1 SEHNR and CDR2 FQNEAQ come from the germline V gene (reference sequence). Written as DNA, the CDR3 is TGTGCCAGCAGCTACGGACGGAACACTGAAGCTTTCTTT. This codes for CASSYGRNTEAFF.

This clonotype was seen a few times. This rearrangement joins TRBV19 to TRBJ1-6; unclear D gene. Germline CDR1 is LNHDA and CDR2 is SQIVND (reference sequence). The CDR3 is 13 amino acids. V was shortened by 6 bases and J by 7 bases, with 10 bases between the two germline ends. The CDR3 loop is CASSPATNSPLHF. The CDR3 bases are TGTGCCAGTAGCCCTGCAACGAATTCACCCCTCCACTTT.

This clonotype was picked up a small number of times. The chain carries TRBV6-2 or TRBV6-3 and TRBJ2-3; 10 bases agree with TRBD2. V lost 6 bases, J lost 8 bases, and 11 bases stayed unmatched. Germline V gene sequence: CDR1 MNHEY, CDR2 SVGEGT. The CDR3 totals 15 residues. The CDR3 sequence: CASSRPGTSVGTQYF. CDR3 sequence (DNA): TGTGCCAGCAGCCGTCCCGGGACTAGCGTCGGTACGCAGTATTTT.

The chain links TRBV14 to TRBJ2-6; D is unclear. Trimming removed 4 bases from V and 3 bases from J, with 13 bases in between. The CDR3 has 16 amino acids. Germline lookup yields CDR1 SGHDN and CDR2 FVKESK. The DNA of the CDR3 is TGTGCCAGCAGCCGGCCAGAGACGCTTGGGGCCAACGTCCTGACTTTC. As protein: CASSRPETLGANVLTF. Complete variable domain (other parts from reference TRBV14 and TRBJ2-6): EAGVTQFPSHSVIEKGQTVTLRCDPISGHDNLYWYRRVMGKEIKFLLHFVKESKQDESGMPNNRFLAERTGGTYSTLKVQPAELEDSGVYFCASSRPETLGANVLTFGAGSRLTVL.

This clonotype was picked up many times. The V and J genes are TRBV20-1 and TRBJ2-7; D call uncertain. V was cut by 0 bases and J by 0 bases, with 15 bases left in between. Germline values: CDR1 DFQATT, CDR2 SNEGSKA (reference sequence). The CDR3 totals 16 residues. CDR3: CSARDPLETRSYEQYF. In DNA form, the CDR3 reads TGCAGTGCTAGAGATCCCCTCGAGACCCGCTCCTACGAGCAGTACTTC.

V gene TRBV7-9 combines with J gene TRBJ1-5, with a weak D call TRBD1 (5 bases). Germline CDR1 reads SEHNR; CDR2 reads FQNEAQ (reference sequence). There are 16 residues in the CDR3. With 1 base removed from V and 5 bases from J, the gap between germline ends came to 15 bases. DNA of the CDR3: TGTGCCAGCAGCTTAGGTTGGCAGGGAAAGGATCAGCCCCAGCATTTT. Its translation is CASSLGWQGKDQPQHF.

The chain couples TRBV10-3 to TRBJ1-2; perhaps TRBD1 as D (6 bases). Trimming left V 5 bases short and J 5 bases short, with 9 bases between. The CDR3 length is 12 residues. Germline V gives CDR1 ENHRY, CDR2 SYGVKD. Written as DNA, the CDR3 is TGTGCCATCAGTATGACAGGATATGGCTACACCTTC. Translation: CAISMTGYGYTF.

In its sample, this clonotype was seen a few times. V gene TRBV5-4 combines with J gene TRBJ2-7; D could derive from TRBD1 or TRBD2 (6 bases each). CDR3 size: 14 residues. Trimming stripped 4 bases from V and 3 bases from J, with 14 bases between. In germline, CDR1 is SGHNT, CDR2 YYREEE (reference sequence). CDR3 sequence (DNA): TGTGCCAGCAGCCTGGACCGGGGGCGCTACGAGCAGTACTTC. It codes for CASSLDRGRYEQYF.

The table lists this clonotype with a few counts. The chain is built from TRBV24-1 and TRBJ2-3, with 9 bases fitting TRBD1. J lost 1 base, V lost 0 bases, and 1 base had no gene match. The CDR3 length is 16 residues. Looked up from germline, CDR1 is KGHDR and CDR2 is SFDVKD. The CDR3 DNA sequence: TGTGCCACCAGTGATTTGAGGACAGGGGGCACAGATACGCAGTATTTT. Residues: CATSDLRTGGTDTQYF.

This clonotype was seen many times. The chain combines TRBV4-1 with TRBJ2-3; D call uncertain. Germline loops: CDR1 MGHRA, CDR2 YSYEKL. V lost 2 bases, J lost 0 bases, and 9 bases lay in between. This CDR3 region has 15 residues. CDR3 sequence reads: CASSQQYLSTDTQYF. DNA for the CDR3: TGCGCCAGCAGCCAACAGTACTTGAGCACAGATACGCAGTATTTT.

The chain recombines TRBV7-6 with TRBJ2-3; 7 bases line up with TRBD2. CDR3 length: 15 residues. The V gene end was trimmed by 7 bases and the J gene end by 3 bases; junction bases not matched to a gene: 10. Germline assignment: CDR1 SGHVS and CDR2 FNYEAQ. CDR3 DNA sequence: TGTGCCAGCAAGCGTTCGGGGGGATTTACAGATACGCAGTATTTT. This encodes CASKRSGGFTDTQYF.

The chain recombines TRBV11-2 with TRBJ2-4; the D call may be TRBD1 or TRBD2 (5 bases each). Trimming left V 3 bases short and J 0 bases short, with 9 bases between. The CDR3 has 15 amino acids. The germline CDR1 and CDR2 sequences are SGHAT and FQNNGV. The CDR3 loop reads CASSFEGRAKNIQYF. The CDR3 DNA reads as TGTGCCAGCAGCTTTGAGGGGCGAGCCAAAAACATTCAGTACTTC.